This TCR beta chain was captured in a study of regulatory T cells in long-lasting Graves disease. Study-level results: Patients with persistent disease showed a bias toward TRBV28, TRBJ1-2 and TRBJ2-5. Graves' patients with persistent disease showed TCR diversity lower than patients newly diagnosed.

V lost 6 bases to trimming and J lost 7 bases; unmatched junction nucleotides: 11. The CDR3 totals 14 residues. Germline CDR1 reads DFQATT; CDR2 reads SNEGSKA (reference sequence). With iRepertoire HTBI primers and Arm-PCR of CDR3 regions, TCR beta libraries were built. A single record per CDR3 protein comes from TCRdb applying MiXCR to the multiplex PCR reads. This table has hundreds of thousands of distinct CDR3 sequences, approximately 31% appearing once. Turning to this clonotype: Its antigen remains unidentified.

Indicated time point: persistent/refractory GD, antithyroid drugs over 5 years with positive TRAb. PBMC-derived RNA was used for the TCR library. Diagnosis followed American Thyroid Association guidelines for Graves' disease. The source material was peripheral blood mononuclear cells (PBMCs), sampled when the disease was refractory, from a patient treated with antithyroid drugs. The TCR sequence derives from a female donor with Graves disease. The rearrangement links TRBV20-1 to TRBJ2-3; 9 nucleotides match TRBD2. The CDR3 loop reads CSALGREGAYTQYF. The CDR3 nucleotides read TGCAGTGCCCTAGGGCGGGAGGGTGCGTATACGCAGTATTTT.